This TCR beta chain was identified during a study of CD8 T cells in ankylosing spondylitis. Notes on the study in general: One TCR beta motif, made up of roughly 8 highly homologous variants, appeared characteristic of ankylosing spondylitis blood.

A single record per CDR3 protein comes from TCRdb applying MiXCR to the 5' RACE reads. The repertoire holds a few hundred thousand distinct CDR3 sequences, with roughly 18% as singletons. Details on this clonotype: Its antigen is not identified.

The CDR3 extends over 13 amino acids. The V end was cut by 9 bases, the J end by 2 bases, with 12 bases between. The germline V gene encodes CDR1 SNHLY and CDR2 FYNNEI. This TCR derives from a male donor with ankylosing spondylitis. What was sequenced was blood, either unsorted or a sorted T cell fraction (not recorded which). The rearrangement joins TRBV2 to TRBJ2-3, with D perhaps TRBD1 (6 bases). CDR3 DNA: TGTGCCAGAAGTACAGGGACCACAGATACGCAGTATTTT. It is translated as CARSTGTTDTQYF. Based on the CDR3 plus reference TRBV2 and TRBJ2-3, the full variable domain is EPEVTQTPSHQVTQMGQEVILRCVPISNHLYFYWYRQILGQKVEFLVSFYNNEISEKSEIFDDQFSVERPDGSNFTLKIRSTKLEDSAMYFCARSTGTTDTQYFGPGTRLTVL.